What follows is one TCR beta chain and its context. Generated by immunoSEQ multiplex PCR, the TCRdb table keeps only in-frame clones and is missing some. Of roughly 120,000 clones in the sample, roughly 93% are singletons; the top ten hold about 1.4%. This sample is drawn from a study of T cell responses to AZD1222 COVID-19 vaccine. Trimming left V 5 bases short and J 10 bases short, with 24 bases between. Germline-derived CDR1 and CDR2 are SGHVS and FQNEAQ. This CDR3 has 16 amino acids. Sequencing was performed on peripheral blood, taken 28 days after the second AZD1222 dose. This sequence originates from an adult who received the AZD1222 COVID-19 vaccine. The gene calls are TRBV7-8 and TRBJ2-1; possibly TRBD2 for D (5 bases). The CDR3 sequence: CASSAFEAASGREQFF. The CDR3, as DNA: TGTGCCAGCAGCGCGTTTGAAGCGGCCTCGGGAAGAGAGCAGTTCTTC.